The 18 T cell receptor beta chains below come from one sample, sequenced in a study of radiotherapy plus CTLA-4 blockade in lung cancer. The repertoire was sequenced with immunoSEQ multiplex PCR; TCRdb's copy has only in-frame clones and lacks some. The sample includes under 45,000 clones, more than 70% of them seen just once. This material consisted of peripheral blood, taken from a patient treated with radiotherapy plus ipilimumab. The receptors here all came from a human donor with non-small cell lung cancer that progressed on radiotherapy plus ipilimumab.

This chain links TRBV19 with TRBJ2-5; 11 bases are shared with TRBD2. The length of the CDR3 is 16 residues. The germline V gene has CDR1 LNHDA and CDR2 SQIVND (reference sequence). The J segment lost 7 bases and the V segment lost 7 bases, leaving 14 bases of the junction unmatched. The CDR3: CASKDSGGALAGTQYF. The CDR3 DNA sequence: TGTGCCAGTAAGGATAGCGGGGGGGCCCTGGCCGGGACCCAGTACTTC.

The rearrangement links TRBV6-5 to TRBJ2-1; weak D call: TRBD2 (6 bases). V lost 6 bases and J 0 bases, leaving 12 bases between the germline ends. The CDR3 runs 15 residues. Germline loops: CDR1 MNHEY, CDR2 SVGAGI. CDR3 in DNA: TGTGCCAGCAGGACCGACGGGAGCTCCTACAATGAGCAGTTCTTC. Its protein product is CASRTDGSSYNEQFF.

The CDR3 DNA is TGTGCCAGCAGCCCGGCGGGAGGCACTGAAGCTTTCTTT. Its translation is CASSPAGGTEAFF. The rearrangement links TRBV7-9 to TRBJ1-1; D gene uncertain. V was cut by 5 bases and J by 4 bases, with 11 bases left in between. CDR3 length equals 13 residues. Per the germline V gene, CDR1 is SEHNR and CDR2 is FQNEAQ (reference sequence).

The rearrangement links TRBV4-1 to TRBJ1-5; 9 bases match TRBD1. V was pared by 0 bases and J by 1 base, with 7 bases of the junction left unmatched. Germline CDR1 is MGHRA and CDR2 is YSYEKL. This CDR3 is 18 amino acids long. The CDR3 DNA is TGCGCCAGCAGCCAAGATCTTATACAGGGGGCGAGCAATCAGCCCCAGCATTTT. This sequence encodes CASSQDLIQGASNQPQHF.

The chain joins TRBV11-1 to TRBJ2-3; D perhaps matches TRBD2 (6 bases). With 5 bases removed from V and 2 bases from J, the gap between germline ends came to 23 bases. Per germline, CDR1 SGHAT and CDR2 FQDESV (reference sequence). This CDR3 has 18 residues. Written as DNA, the CDR3 is TGTGCCAGCAGCGCCCCCACTAGTTTGCGGGGAAACACAGATACGCAGTATTTT. This codes for CASSAPTSLRGNTDTQYF. The full variable domain, its missing parts supplied by reference TRBV11-1 and TRBJ2-3, is EAEVAQSPRYKITEKSQAVAFWCDPISGHATLYWYRQILGQGPELLVQFQDESVVDDSQLPKDRFSAERLKGVDSTLKIQPAELGDSAMYLCASSAPTSLRGNTDTQYFGPGTRLTVL.

The rearrangement uses TRBV4-3 and TRBJ1-2, with D maybe TRBD1 (6 bases). V was trimmed by 1 base and J by 2 bases, leaving 23 bases between them. From germline, CDR1 is LGHNA and CDR2 YSLEER. There are 19 residues in the CDR3. CDR3 sequence (DNA): TGCGCCAGCAGCCAAGCCTTCCACAGGGTCGATTCGGGGAACTATGGCTACACCTTC. Amino acids: CASSQAFHRVDSGNYGYTF.

The rearrangement links TRBV6-6 to TRBJ2-1; 13 nucleotides match TRBD2. The CDR3 extends over 15 amino acids. With 6 bases clipped from V and 9 bases from J, the junction kept 8 bases outside the gene matches. Looked up from germline, CDR1 is MNHNY and CDR2 is SVGAGI (reference sequence). For the CDR3, the DNA is TGTGCCAGCAGCCCTACTAGCGGGGGGGCCGGTGAGCAGTTCTTC. This codes for CASSPTSGGAGEQFF.

This chain uses TRBV7-9 with TRBJ1-2; TRBD1 matches 7 bases. CDR3 size: 16 residues. Germline assignment: CDR1 SEHNR and CDR2 FQNEAQ (reference sequence). The V gene end was trimmed by 1 base and the J gene end by 1 base; junction bases not matched to a gene: 6. The CDR3 sequence: CASSLDRGTINYGYTF. CDR3 bases: TGTGCCAGCAGCTTAGACAGGGGTACGATTAACTATGGCTACACCTTC.

The chain uses TRBV19 and TRBJ1-2, with D possibly TRBD1 on 6 matching bases. CDR1 and CDR2 (germline): LNHDA, SQIVND (reference sequence). CDR3 length equals 13 residues. V was clipped by 8 bases and J by 6 bases, with 16 bases between them. The CDR3 loop reads CASSRTVFDGYTF. The CDR3 DNA reads TGTGCCAGTTCCCGGACAGTTTTCGATGGCTACACCTTC.

The gene calls are TRBV6-1 and TRBJ2-2; possibly TRBD1 for D (6 bases). This CDR3 comprises 14 residues. Trimming stripped 2 bases from V and 8 bases from J, with 12 bases between. Germline lookup yields CDR1 MNHNS and CDR2 SASEGT. CDR3 sequence (DNA): TGTGCCAGCAGTGAATTTGGGGGCGAGGGGGAGCTGTTTTTT. Protein: CASSEFGGEGELFF.

V is TRBV28 and J is TRBJ2-7; TRBD1 is a possible D gene (6 bases). CDR3 length equals 15 residues. The V gene's germline CDR1 is MDHEN and CDR2 SYDVKM. V lost 1 base and J 3 bases, leaving 13 bases between the germline ends. The CDR3 sequence is CASSLFPGDNYEQYF. CDR3 nucleotides: TGTGCCAGCAGTTTATTTCCAGGGGACAACTACGAGCAGTACTTC.

This clone was seen only once. CDR3 residues: CASTLNRGRPEAFF. CDR3 bases: TGTGCCAGCACCCTAAACAGGGGTCGTCCTGAAGCTTTCTTT. The rearrangement links TRBV2 to TRBJ1-1; 7 bases line up with TRBD1. The CDR3 spans 14 residues. The ends lost 7 bases at V and 6 bases at J; junction bases unmatched: 11. The germline CDR1 and CDR2 sequences are SNHLY and FYNNEI.

The chain combines TRBV6-5 with TRBJ2-5; TRBD2 agrees at 8 bases. The CDR3 runs 15 residues. CDR1 MNHEY and CDR2 SVGAGI come from the germline V gene. V dropped 0 bases and J dropped 5; count of bases not matched to a gene: 5. CDR3 in amino acids: CASSYSPAGVETQYF. The CDR3 DNA is TGTGCCAGCAGTTACTCGCCAGCGGGGGTTGAGACCCAGTACTTC.

The chain combines TRBV9 with TRBJ2-3, with 9 bases aligning to TRBD2. Trimming at V came to 0 bases and at J to 4 bases, leaving 6 bases not matched to a gene. The CDR3 extends over 16 amino acids. Germline-derived CDR1 and CDR2 are SGDLS and YYNGEE. CDR3 protein: CASSVGIAGVADTQYF. CDR3 coding DNA: TGTGCCAGCAGCGTAGGAATAGCGGGGGTCGCAGATACGCAGTATTTT.

The rearrangement links TRBV2 to TRBJ1-6; D is unclear. V was cut by 2 bases and J by 0 bases, with 5 bases left in between. The CDR3 sequence is 15 residues long. Germline V CDR1 and CDR2: SNHLY, FYNNEI. DNA of the CDR3: TGTGCCAGCAGTGAATCGAGCTCCTATAATTCACCCCTCCACTTT. Its translation: CASSESSSYNSPLHF.

This clone was seen once. The chain employs TRBV4-3 and TRBJ2-3, with TRBD2 matching 9 bases. The CDR3 loop spans 17 amino acids. Germline lookup yields CDR1 LGHNA and CDR2 YSLEER. Unmatched junction bases numbered 7, after V lost 1 base and J lost 2 bases. CDR3 sequence reads: CASSQGFAGGYTDTQYF. DNA for the CDR3: TGCGCCAGCAGCCAAGGGTTCGCGGGGGGGTACACAGATACGCAGTATTTT.

V is TRBV7-2 and J is TRBJ1-1, with 9 bases matching TRBD1. There are 15 residues in the CDR3. Germline CDR1 is SGHTA and CDR2 is FQGNSA. The V segment lost 2 bases and the J segment 1 base; nucleotides outside the gene matches: 2. This CDR3 is CASSLWGQGNTEAFF. In DNA form, the CDR3 reads TGTGCCAGCAGCTTATGGGGACAGGGGAACACTGAAGCTTTCTTT.

This sequence joins TRBV7-9 and TRBJ1-5; 9 bases match TRBD1. Per the germline V gene, CDR1 is SEHNR and CDR2 is FQNEAQ (reference sequence). The V gene end was trimmed by 5 bases and the J gene end by 0 bases; junction bases not matched to a gene: 8. CDR3 length equals 17 residues. CDR3 residues: CASSRGQGDYSNQPQHF. The CDR3 coding sequence is TGTGCCAGCAGCCGGGGACAGGGAGATTATAGCAATCAGCCCCAGCATTTT.